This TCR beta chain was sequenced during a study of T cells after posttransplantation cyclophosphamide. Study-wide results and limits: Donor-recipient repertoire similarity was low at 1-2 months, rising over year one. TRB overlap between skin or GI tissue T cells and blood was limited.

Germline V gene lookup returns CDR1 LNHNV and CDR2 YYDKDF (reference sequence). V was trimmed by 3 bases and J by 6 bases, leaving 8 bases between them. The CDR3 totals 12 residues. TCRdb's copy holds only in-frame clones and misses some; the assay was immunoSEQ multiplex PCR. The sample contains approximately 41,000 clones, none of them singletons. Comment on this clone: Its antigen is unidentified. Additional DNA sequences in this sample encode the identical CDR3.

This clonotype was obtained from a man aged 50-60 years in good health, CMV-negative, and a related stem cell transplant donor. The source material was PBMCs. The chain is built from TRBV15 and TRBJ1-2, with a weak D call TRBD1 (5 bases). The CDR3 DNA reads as TGTGCCACCAGCAGCGCAGGGAATGGCTACACCTTC. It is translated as CATSSAGNGYTF.